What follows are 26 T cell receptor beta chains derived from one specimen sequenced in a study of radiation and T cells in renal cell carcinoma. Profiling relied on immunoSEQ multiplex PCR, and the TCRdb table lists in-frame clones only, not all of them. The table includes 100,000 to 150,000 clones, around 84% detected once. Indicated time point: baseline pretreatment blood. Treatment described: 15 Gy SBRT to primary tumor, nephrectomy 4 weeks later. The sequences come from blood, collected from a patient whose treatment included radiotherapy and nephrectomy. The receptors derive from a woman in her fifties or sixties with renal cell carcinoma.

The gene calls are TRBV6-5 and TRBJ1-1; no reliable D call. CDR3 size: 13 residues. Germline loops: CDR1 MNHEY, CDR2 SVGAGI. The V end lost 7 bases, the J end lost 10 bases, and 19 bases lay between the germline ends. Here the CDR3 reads CASTFGEGTIAFF. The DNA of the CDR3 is TGTGCCAGCACCTTCGGGGAGGGAACGATAGCTTTCTTT.

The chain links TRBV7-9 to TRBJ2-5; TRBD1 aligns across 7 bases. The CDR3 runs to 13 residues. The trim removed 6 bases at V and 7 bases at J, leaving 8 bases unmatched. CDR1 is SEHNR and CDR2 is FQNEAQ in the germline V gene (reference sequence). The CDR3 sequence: CASRDRDVGTQYF. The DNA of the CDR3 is TGTGCCAGCAGAGACAGGGACGTCGGGACCCAGTACTTC.

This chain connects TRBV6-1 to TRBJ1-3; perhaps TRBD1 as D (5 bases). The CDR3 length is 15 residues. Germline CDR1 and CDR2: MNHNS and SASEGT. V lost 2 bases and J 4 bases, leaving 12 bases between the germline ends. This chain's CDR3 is CASSESTGTGNTIYF. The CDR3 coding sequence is TGTGCCAGCAGTGAATCGACCGGGACCGGAAACACCATATATTTT.

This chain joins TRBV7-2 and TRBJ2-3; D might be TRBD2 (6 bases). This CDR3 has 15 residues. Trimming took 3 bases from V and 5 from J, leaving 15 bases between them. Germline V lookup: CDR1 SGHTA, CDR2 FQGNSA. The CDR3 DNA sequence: TGTGCCAGCAGCTTTGGGGACTCTTTCGGAGATACGCAGTATTTT. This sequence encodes CASSFGDSFGDTQYF.

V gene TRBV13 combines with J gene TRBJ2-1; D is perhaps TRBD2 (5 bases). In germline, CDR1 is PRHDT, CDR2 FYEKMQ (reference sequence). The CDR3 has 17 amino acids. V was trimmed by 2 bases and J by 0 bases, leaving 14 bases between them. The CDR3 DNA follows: TGTGCCAGCAGCTTACCCCGAGGGAGCAACTCCTACAATGAGCAGTTCTTC. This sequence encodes CASSLPRGSNSYNEQFF.

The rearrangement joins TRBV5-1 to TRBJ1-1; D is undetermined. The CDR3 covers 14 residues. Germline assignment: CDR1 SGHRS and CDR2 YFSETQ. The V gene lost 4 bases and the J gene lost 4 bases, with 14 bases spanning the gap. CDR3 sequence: CASSLPSGATEAFF. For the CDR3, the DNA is TGCGCCAGCAGCCTGCCGTCAGGTGCCACTGAAGCTTTCTTT.

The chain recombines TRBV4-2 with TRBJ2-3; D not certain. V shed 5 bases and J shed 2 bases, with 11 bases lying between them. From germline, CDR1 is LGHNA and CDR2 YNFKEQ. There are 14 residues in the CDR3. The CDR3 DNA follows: TGTGCCAGCAGCTTAGCTGGCAACACAGATACGCAGTATTTT. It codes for CASSLAGNTDTQYF.

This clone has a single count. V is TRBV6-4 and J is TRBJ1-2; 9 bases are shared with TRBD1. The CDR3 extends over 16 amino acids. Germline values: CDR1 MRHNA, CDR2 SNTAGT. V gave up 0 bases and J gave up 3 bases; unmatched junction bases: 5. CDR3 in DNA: TGTGCCAGCAGTGACTCGAACAGGGGGCTCGACTATGGCTACACCTTC. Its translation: CASSDSNRGLDYGYTF.

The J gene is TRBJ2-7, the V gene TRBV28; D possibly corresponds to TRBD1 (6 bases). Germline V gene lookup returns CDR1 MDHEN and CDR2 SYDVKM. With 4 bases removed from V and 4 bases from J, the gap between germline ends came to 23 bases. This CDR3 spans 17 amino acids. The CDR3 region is CASSSKTNPGHLYEQYF. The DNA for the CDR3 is TGTGCCAGCAGTTCCAAAACAAACCCGGGACACCTATACGAGCAGTACTTC.

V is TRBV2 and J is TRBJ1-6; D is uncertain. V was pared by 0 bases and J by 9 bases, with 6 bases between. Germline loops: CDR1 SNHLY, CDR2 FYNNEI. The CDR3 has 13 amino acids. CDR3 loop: CASSEARVSPLHF. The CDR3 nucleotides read TGTGCCAGCAGTGAAGCTAGGGTTTCACCCCTCCACTTT.

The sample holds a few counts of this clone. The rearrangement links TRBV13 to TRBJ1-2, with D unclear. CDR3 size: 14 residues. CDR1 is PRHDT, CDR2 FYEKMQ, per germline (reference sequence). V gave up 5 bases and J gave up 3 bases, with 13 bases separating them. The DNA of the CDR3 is TGTGCCAGCAGCCTCGCAAGAAGGGACTATGGCTACACCTTC. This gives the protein CASSLARRDYGYTF.

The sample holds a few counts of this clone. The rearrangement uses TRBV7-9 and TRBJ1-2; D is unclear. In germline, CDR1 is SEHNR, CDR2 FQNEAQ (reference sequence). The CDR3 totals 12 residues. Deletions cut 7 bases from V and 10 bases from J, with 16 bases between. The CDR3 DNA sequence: TGTGCCAGCACCGCCGGCAGGTCTGACTACACCTTC. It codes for CASTAGRSDYTF.

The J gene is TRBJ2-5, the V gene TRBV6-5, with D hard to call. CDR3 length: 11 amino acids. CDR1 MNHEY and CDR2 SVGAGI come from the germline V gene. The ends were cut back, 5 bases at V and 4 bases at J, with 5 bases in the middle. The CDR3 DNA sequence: TGTGCCAGCAGTGCCATAGAGACCCAGTACTTC. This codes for CASSAIETQYF.

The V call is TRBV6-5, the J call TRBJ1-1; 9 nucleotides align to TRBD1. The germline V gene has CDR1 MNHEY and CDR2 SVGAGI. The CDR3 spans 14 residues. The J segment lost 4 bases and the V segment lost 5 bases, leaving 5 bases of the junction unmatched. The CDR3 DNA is TGTGCCAGCAGTCCAACGGGACAGGGCACTGAAGCTTTCTTT. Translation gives CASSPTGQGTEAFF.

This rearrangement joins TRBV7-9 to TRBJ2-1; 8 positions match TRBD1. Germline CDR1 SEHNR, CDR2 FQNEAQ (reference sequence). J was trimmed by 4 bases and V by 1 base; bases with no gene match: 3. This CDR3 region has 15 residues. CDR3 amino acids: CASSLDGQGYNEQFF. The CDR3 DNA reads TGTGCCAGCAGCTTAGATGGACAGGGTTACAATGAGCAGTTCTTC.

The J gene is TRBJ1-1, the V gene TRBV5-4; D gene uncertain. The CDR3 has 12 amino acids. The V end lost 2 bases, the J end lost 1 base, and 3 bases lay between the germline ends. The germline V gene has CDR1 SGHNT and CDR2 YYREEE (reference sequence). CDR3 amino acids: CASSLRNTEAFF. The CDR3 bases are TGTGCCAGCAGCTTACGGAACACTGAAGCTTTCTTT.

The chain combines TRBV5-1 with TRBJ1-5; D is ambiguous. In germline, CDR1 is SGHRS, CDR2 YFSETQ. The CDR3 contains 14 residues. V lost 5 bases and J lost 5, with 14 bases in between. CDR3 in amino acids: CASSLKGGDQPQHF. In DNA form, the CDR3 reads TGCGCCAGCAGTTTGAAGGGTGGGGATCAGCCCCAGCATTTT.

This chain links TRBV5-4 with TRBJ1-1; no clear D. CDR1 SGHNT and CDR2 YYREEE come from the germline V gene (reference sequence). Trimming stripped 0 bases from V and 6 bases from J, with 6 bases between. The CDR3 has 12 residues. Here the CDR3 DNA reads TGTGCCAGCAGCTTGGGGGCTTCTGAAGCTTTCTTT. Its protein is CASSLGASEAFF.

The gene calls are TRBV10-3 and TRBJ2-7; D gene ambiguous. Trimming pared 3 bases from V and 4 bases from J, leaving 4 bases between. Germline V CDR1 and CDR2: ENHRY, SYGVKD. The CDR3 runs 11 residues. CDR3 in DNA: TGTGCCATCAGTGATTATTACGAGCAGTACTTC. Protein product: CAISDYYEQYF.

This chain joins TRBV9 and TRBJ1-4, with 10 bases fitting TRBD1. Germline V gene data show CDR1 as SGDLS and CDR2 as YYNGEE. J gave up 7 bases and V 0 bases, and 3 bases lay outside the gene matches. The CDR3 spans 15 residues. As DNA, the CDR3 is TGTGCCAGCAGCGTAGGGGACAGGGGAAGTGAAAAACTGTTTTTT. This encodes CASSVGDRGSEKLFF.

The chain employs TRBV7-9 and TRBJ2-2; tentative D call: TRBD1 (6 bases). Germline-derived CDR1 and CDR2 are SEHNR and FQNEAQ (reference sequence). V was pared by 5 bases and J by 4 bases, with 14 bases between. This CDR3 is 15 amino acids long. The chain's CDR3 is CASSHRQASTGELFF. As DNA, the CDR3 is TGTGCCAGCAGCCACCGACAGGCGAGCACCGGGGAGCTGTTTTTT.

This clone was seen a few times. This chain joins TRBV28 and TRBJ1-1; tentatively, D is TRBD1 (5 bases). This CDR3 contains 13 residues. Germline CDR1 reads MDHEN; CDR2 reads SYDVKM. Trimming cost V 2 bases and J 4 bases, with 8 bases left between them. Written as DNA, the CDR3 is TGTGCCAGCAGTTTAAGGACATCCACTGAAGCTTTCTTT. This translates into CASSLRTSTEAFF. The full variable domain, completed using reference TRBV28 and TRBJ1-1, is DVKVTQSSRYLVKRTGEKVFLECVQDMDHENMFWYRQDPGLGLRLIYFSYDVKMKEKGDIPEGYSVSREKKERFSLILESASTNQTSMYLCASSLRTSTEAFFGQGTRLTVV.

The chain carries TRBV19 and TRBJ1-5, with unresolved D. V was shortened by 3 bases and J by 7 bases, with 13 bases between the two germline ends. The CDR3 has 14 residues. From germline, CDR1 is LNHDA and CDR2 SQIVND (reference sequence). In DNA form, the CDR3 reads TGTGCCAGTAGTATGGGTCGGGATCGACAGCCCCAGCATTTT. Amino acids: CASSMGRDRQPQHF.

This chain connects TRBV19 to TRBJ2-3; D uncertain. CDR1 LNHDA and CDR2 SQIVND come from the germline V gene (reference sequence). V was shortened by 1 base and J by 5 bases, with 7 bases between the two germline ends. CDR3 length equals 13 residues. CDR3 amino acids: CASSIVLGDTQYF. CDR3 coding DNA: TGTGCCAGTAGTATAGTGTTAGGAGATACGCAGTATTTT.

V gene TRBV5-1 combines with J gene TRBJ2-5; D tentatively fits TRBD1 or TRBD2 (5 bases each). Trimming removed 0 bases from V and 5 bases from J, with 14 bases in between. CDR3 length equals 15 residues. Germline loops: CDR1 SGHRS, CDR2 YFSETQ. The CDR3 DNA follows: TGCGCCAGCAGCTTGGAAGAGGGGTTTATGGAGACCCAGTACTTC. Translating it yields CASSLEEGFMETQYF.

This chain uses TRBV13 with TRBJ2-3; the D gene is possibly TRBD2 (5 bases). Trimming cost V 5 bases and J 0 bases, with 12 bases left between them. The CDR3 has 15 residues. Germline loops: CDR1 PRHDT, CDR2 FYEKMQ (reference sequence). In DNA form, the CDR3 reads TGTGCCAGCAGCCCCCGAGGGTCTAGCACAGATACGCAGTATTTT. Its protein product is CASSPRGSSTDTQYF.